Listed here is a single T cell receptor beta chain. This sample was included in a study of blood T cell repertoires in COVID-19. In the study overall: The United States, Italy and Spain supplied acute and convalescent COVID-19 samples.

The CDR3 contains 14 residues. V was trimmed by 5 bases and J by 3 bases, leaving 13 bases between them. Germline V gene lookup returns CDR1 MDHEN and CDR2 SYDVKM. Libraries were prepared by immunoSEQ multiplex PCR; TCRdb keeps only in-frame clonotypes and omits some of them. The sample lists about 240,000 clones, 86% occurring once. The sequence derives from a man aged 55 to 70 with acute or convalescent COVID-19. V usage is TRBV28 and J usage is TRBJ1-2; D is possibly TRBD1 (6 bases). Specimen: peripheral blood. DNA for the CDR3: TGTGCCAGCAGTGAGCCCACAGGGCACTATGGCTACACCTTC. Translation gives CASSEPTGHYGYTF.